This T cell receptor (beta chain) was retrieved from a study of T cell repertoires in aging, cancer and after chemotherapy. Rearranged V-D-J TRB sequences were amplified with a mixed TRB-A/B primer pool. In TCRdb, the multiplex PCR reads were re-called with MiXCR into one record per CDR3 protein. The sample contains about 1,200 distinct CDR3 sequences, around 24% of which appear only once. This CDR3 region has 15 residues. V gave up 6 bases and J gave up 3 bases; unmatched junction bases: 11. CDR1 is DFQATT, CDR2 SNEGSKA, per germline (reference sequence). This clonotype was counted only a few times. Amplification of TCR beta used genomic DNA extracted from peripheral blood.

What was sequenced was blood. This sequence joins TRBV20-1 and TRBJ2-7, with 10 bases fitting TRBD1. This clonotype originated in a human donor with a blood cancer. CDR3 DNA: TGCAGTGCCCTGGACAGGGGGACGATTTTCTACGAGCAGTACTTC. As protein: CSALDRGTIFYEQYF.